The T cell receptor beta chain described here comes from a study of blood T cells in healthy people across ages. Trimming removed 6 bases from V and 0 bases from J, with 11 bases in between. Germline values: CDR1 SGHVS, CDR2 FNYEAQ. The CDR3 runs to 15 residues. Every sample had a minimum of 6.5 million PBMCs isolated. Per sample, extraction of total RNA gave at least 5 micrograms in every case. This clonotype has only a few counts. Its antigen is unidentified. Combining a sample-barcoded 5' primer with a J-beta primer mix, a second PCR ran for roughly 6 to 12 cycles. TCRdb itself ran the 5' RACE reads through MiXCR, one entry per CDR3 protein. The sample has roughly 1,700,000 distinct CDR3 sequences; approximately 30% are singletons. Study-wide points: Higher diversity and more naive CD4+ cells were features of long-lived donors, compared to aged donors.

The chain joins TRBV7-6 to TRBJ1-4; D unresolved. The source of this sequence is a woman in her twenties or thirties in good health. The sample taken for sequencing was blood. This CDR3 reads CASRPTPATNEKLFF. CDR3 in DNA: TGTGCCAGCAGACCGACACCCGCAACTAATGAAAAACTGTTTTTT.